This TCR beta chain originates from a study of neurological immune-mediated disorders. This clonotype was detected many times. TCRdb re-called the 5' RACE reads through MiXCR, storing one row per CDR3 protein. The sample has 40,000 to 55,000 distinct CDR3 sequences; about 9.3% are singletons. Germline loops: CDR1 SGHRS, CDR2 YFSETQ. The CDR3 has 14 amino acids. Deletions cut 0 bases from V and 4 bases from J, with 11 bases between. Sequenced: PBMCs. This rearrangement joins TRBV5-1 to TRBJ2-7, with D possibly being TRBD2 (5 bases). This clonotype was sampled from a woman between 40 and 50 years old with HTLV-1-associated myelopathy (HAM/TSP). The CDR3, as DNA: TGCGCCAGCAGCTTGGCTCCAGCGGAGTACGAGCAGTACTTC. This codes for CASSLAPAEYEQYF.